The rows below give T cell receptor beta chains drawn from one sample of a study of multiple sclerosis patients with progressive multifocal leukoencephalopathy. The method was immunoSEQ multiplex PCR; TCRdb's version includes in-frame clones alone and lacks a portion of them. The profile covers approximately 30,000 clones, with nearly 90% appearing a single time and under 1.5% taken by the ten largest. This specimen consisted of PBMCs, obtained from a patient treated with natalizumab. These receptors all stem from a human donor with multiple sclerosis. The CDR3 runs from the conserved cysteine through the conserved F or W. Fields, in order: clone size, V gene, CDR3 length, D gene, J gene, CDR3 DNA, CDR3 protein. D genes are given only for firm matches. Some rows mark clone size as missing; the rest say once, few, many or name a class of expanded clone.

NA	TRBV6-5	12	NA	TRBJ2-2	TGTGCCAGCAGACGGGACACCGGGGAGCTGTTTTTT	CASRRDTGELFF
NA	TRBV1	15	NA	TRBJ2-2	TGCACCAGCAGCAATCCGGACGAGCACACCGGGGAGCTGTTTTTT	CTSSNPDEHTGELFF
once	TRBV7-2	16	NA	TRBJ2-2	TGTGCCAGCAGCCCTATGGGGCCCGGCGGTACCGGGGAGCTGTTTTTT	CASSPMGPGGTGELFF
NA	TRBV15	15	NA	TRBJ1-2	TGTGCCACCAGCAGAGACCGGACAGCTAACTATGGCTACACCTTC	CATSRDRTANYGYTF
NA	TRBV7-2	14	NA	TRBJ1-6	TGTGCCAGCAGCTCCGAGGGAAGTAATTCACCCCTCCACTTT	CASSSEGSNSPLHF
NA	TRBV28	14	NA	TRBJ1-2	TGTGCCAGCAGTTTTGGATACGGGAGGGATGGCTACACCTTC	CASSFGYGRDGYTF
NA	TRBV6-6	14	TRBD1	TRBJ1-3	TGTGCCAGCAGTTATACGACAGGGGGAAACACCATATATTTT	CASSYTTGGNTIYF
NA	TRBV7-2	14	TRBD1	TRBJ2-7	TGTGCCAGCAGCTTATGGGACAGGGGTTACGAGCAGTACTTC	CASSLWDRGYEQYF
NA	TRBV12-2	16	NA	TRBJ2-1	TGTGCAAGTCGCTTAGAGGACTTGGGGCCTTACAATGAGCAGTTCTTC	CASRLEDLGPYNEQFF
NA	TRBV6-5	13	TRBD1	TRBJ1-2	TGTGCCAGCAGTCGAACAGGGGACTATGGCTACACCTTC	CASSRTGDYGYTF
NA	TRBV27	14	TRBD1	TRBJ2-1	TGTGCCAGCAGTTCGGGACAGACCTACAATGAGCAGTTCTTC	CASSSGQTYNEQFF
NA	TRBV6-5	12	NA	TRBJ2-5	TGTGCCAGCAGTGCGGGGTCCGAGACCCAGTACTTC	CASSAGSETQYF
NA	TRBV30	14	NA	TRBJ2-2	TGTGCCTGGAGGTCCGGGATTTCCACCGGGGAGCTGTTTTTT	CAWRSGISTGELFF
NA	TRBV27	15	NA	TRBJ2-5	TGTGCCAGCAGTTTATCGATAGGGGGACAAGAGACCCAGTACTTC	CASSLSIGGQETQYF
NA	TRBV6-4	13	NA	TRBJ1-6	TGTGCCAGCAGTGACAGGGATAATTCACCCCTCCACTTT	CASSDRDNSPLHF